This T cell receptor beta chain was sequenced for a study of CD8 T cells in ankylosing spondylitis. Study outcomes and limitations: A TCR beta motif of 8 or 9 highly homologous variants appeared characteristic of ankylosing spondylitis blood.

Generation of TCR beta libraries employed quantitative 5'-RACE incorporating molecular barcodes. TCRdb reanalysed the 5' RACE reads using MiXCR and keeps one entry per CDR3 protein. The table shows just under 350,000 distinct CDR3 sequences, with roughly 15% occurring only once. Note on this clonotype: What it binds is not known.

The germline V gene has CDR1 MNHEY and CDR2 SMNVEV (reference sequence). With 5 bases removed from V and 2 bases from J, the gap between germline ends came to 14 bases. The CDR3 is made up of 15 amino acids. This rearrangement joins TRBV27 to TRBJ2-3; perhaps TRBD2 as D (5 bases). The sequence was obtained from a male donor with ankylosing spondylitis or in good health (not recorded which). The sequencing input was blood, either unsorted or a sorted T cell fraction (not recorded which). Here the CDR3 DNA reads TGTGCCAGCAGTCTAGAGGGCGAGGACACAGATACGCAGTATTTT. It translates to CASSLEGEDTDTQYF.